This T cell receptor beta chain was documented in a study of post-analysis software for immune sequencing data. About the research overall: There were relapsing-remitting, secondary progressive and progressive-relapsing multiple sclerosis among the disease courses included.

Points from the study as a whole: Under the F measure, samples that were prepared in one batch clustered strongly together. Controls showed significantly higher normalized Chao1 diversity than did multiple sclerosis patients. There were a few TRBV segments more frequent in patients than controls, and TRBV5-6, TRBV5-1 and TRBV20-1 were among them.

As concerns this clonotype: Its antigen is still unknown.

Incorporated into the TCR beta cDNA libraries were unique molecular identifiers, which served to reduce PCR and sequencing biases. TCRdb passed the PCR reads through MiXCR, listing each CDR3 protein once. The sample holds more than 500,000 distinct CDR3 sequences, approximately 34% seen once. The CDR3 is made up of 15 amino acids. Trimming cost V 2 bases and J 4 bases, with 11 bases left between them. Looked up from germline, CDR1 is SGHAT and CDR2 is FQNNGV. This sequence was found in a girl under 18 with multiple sclerosis. Sequenced sample: blood. The chain employs TRBV11-2 and TRBJ2-2; D may correspond to TRBD1 or TRBD2 (5 bases each). The CDR3 region has the DNA TGTGCCAGCAGCTTAAAGAGGGGCGGCACCGGGGAGCTGTTTTTT. It specifies CASSLKRGGTGELFF.